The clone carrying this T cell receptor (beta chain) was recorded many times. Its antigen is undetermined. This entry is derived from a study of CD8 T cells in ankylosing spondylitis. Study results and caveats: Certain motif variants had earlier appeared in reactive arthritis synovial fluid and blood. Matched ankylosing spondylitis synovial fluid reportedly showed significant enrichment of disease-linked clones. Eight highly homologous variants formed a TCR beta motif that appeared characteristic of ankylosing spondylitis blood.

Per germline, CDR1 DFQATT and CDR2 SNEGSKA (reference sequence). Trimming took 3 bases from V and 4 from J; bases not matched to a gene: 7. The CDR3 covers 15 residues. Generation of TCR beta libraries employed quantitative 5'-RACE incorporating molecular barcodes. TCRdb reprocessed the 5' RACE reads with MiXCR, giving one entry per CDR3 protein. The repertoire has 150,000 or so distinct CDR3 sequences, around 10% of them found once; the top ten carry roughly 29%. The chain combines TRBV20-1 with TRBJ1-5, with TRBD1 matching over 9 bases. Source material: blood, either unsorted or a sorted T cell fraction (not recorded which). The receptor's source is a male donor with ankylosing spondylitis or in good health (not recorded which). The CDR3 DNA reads TGCAGTGCTAGGGGGACAGGGCCGTTAAATCAGCCCCAGCATTTT. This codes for CSARGTGPLNQPQHF.